The next 11 T cell receptor beta chains were all read from a single sample in a study of cytomegalovirus exposure and HLA in healthy donors. With 60 Vbeta and 13 Jbeta primers, the PCR was carried out. The data were produced by immunoSEQ multiplex PCR, yet TCRdb's version contains in-frame clones alone and is incomplete. The sample lists approximately 210,000 clones, around 82% occurring once. Sequencing was performed on PBMCs. Every receptor here comes from a man in his late teens or twenties in good health and CMV-seronegative.

This rearrangement joins TRBV7-2 to TRBJ2-1, with 9 bases lining up with TRBD1. The germline CDR1 and CDR2 sequences are SGHTA and FQGNSA. The CDR3 runs 16 residues. Trimming cost V 5 bases and J 7 bases; bases outside gene matches: 12. CDR3 loop: CASSLPRGTGLNEQFF. The CDR3 DNA is TGTGCCAGCAGCCTCCCTCGGGGGACAGGGTTAAATGAGCAGTTCTTC.

The chain has TRBV6-1 and TRBJ2-7; maybe TRBD1 (6 bases). The germline V gene has CDR1 MNHNS and CDR2 SASEGT. This CDR3 region has 16 residues. Between the trimmed V and J ends, which lost 4 bases and 3 bases, there was a span of 19 bases. DNA of the CDR3: TGTGCCAGCAGTGTAAAAGCCTCGGGACAACTCTACGAGCAGTACTTC. Translated, it gives CASSVKASGQLYEQYF.

CDR3 bases: TGCGCCAGCAGTAACAGTAATTCACCCCTCCACTTT. Protein: CASSNSNSPLHF. The chain uses TRBV4-1 and TRBJ1-6; D is uncertain. This CDR3 spans 12 amino acids. CDR1 is MGHRA and CDR2 is YSYEKL in the germline V gene. V shed 6 bases and J shed 6 bases, with 6 bases lying between them.

The chain joins TRBV19 to TRBJ1-2; tentative D call: TRBD1 (5 bases). Looked up from germline, CDR1 is LNHDA and CDR2 is SQIVND (reference sequence). The V end was cut by 1 base, the J end by 4 bases, with 10 bases between. The CDR3 loop spans 14 amino acids. Written as DNA, the CDR3 is TGTGCCAGTAGTATAGCCGGGGGACCCTATGGCTACACCTTC. The encoded protein is CASSIAGGPYGYTF. Based on the CDR3 plus reference TRBV19 and TRBJ1-2, the full variable domain is DGGITQSPKYLFRKEGQNVTLSCEQNLNHDAMYWYRQDPGQGLRLIYYSQIVNDFQKGDIAEGYSVSREKKESFPLTVTSAQKNPTAFYLCASSIAGGPYGYTFGSGTRLTVV.

The genes are TRBV19 and TRBJ2-7; 9 positions agree with TRBD1. With V trimmed by 7 bases and J by 2 bases, 9 bases remained unmatched. Germline values: CDR1 LNHDA, CDR2 SQIVND (reference sequence). The CDR3 sequence is 15 residues long. The CDR3 DNA reads as TGTGCCAGTACCACCGGGACAGGGTACGCCTACGAGCAGTACTTC. It is translated as CASTTGTGYAYEQYF.

This clone was seen only once. The V call is TRBV4-3, the J call TRBJ2-7; D is uncertain. Germline V lookup: CDR1 LGHNA, CDR2 YSLEER. This CDR3 spans 13 amino acids. Trimming took off 1 base at V and 4 bases at J, with 8 bases between the two ends. CDR3 in amino acids: CASSQVLRYEQYF. The CDR3 DNA reads TGCGCCAGCAGCCAAGTTCTTCGGTACGAGCAGTACTTC.

V is TRBV2 and J is TRBJ2-1; D is unresolved. The V gene's germline CDR1 is SNHLY and CDR2 FYNNEI. The CDR3 spans 15 residues. CDR3 bases: TGTGCTGTTGACCGCACAGATATAAGGCACAATGAGCAGTTCTTC. Residues: CAVDRTDIRHNEQFF.

The chain is built from TRBV6-5 and TRBJ1-1; 11 positions agree with TRBD1. Germline V lookup: CDR1 MNHEY, CDR2 SVGAGI. The CDR3 sequence is 15 residues long. V was pared by 2 bases and J by 7 bases, with 6 bases of the junction left unmatched. Here the CDR3 reads CASSYRDRGGFEAFF. In DNA form, the CDR3 reads TGTGCCAGCAGTTACAGGGACAGGGGGGGGTTTGAAGCTTTCTTT.

The CDR3 here is CASSGFAGEKLFF. CDR3 nucleotide sequence: TGTGCCAGCAGCGGATTTGCCGGGGAAAAACTGTTTTTT. The chain joins TRBV9 to TRBJ1-4, with unresolved D. The CDR3 runs 13 residues. CDR1 is SGDLS and CDR2 is YYNGEE in the germline V gene. Trimming removed 3 bases from V and 8 bases from J, with 11 bases in between.

The rearrangement uses TRBV27 and TRBJ2-1; weak D call: TRBD2 (5 bases). Germline V lookup: CDR1 MNHEY, CDR2 SMNVEV (reference sequence). V was pared by 4 bases and J by 3 bases, with 13 bases between. CDR3 size: 15 residues. The chain's CDR3 is CASSSGAGFYNEQFF. CDR3 DNA: TGTGCCAGCAGTTCAGGTGCGGGCTTCTACAATGAGCAGTTCTTC.

This chain connects TRBV28 to TRBJ2-7, with TRBD2 matching over 9 bases. The CDR3 contains 15 residues. V was pared by 5 bases and J by 6 bases, with 11 bases of the junction left unmatched. Germline-derived CDR1 and CDR2 are MDHEN and SYDVKM. DNA for the CDR3: TGTGCCAGCAGTCCGAGGATAGCGGGAGTCAGCGAGCAGTACTTC. Amino acid sequence: CASSPRIAGVSEQYF.